This T cell receptor (beta chain) was captured in a study of cytomegalovirus exposure and HLA in healthy donors (dated by TCRdb to about 2017). With regard to the full study: In an earlier analysis of approximately 500 of the donors, around 290 Gb of sequence data and 117 million unique TCR beta sequences from about 179 million T cells were reported. An early release that covered about 600 HLA-typed donors contained about 300 gigabases of sequencing data and tens of millions of unique TCR sequences. Of the 398 genotyped donors, roughly 80% were placed in the genetic ancestry cluster associated with self-reported Caucasian donors. The study was designed to test whether signatures of past pathogen exposure could be identified by cataloging public T cell receptors. The study used immunosequencing to profile the T cell repertoires of approximately 690 subjects and linked those repertoires to cytomegalovirus serostatus. In addition to the first cohort of around 670 subjects, a separate validation cohort of under 150 different subjects was used. High-throughput TCR immunosequencing, statistical association of individual TCRs with disease status, and machine learning were combined to predict cytomegalovirus infection status. A later analysis re-examined previously published TCR beta repertoires from over 500 donors and added high-resolution HLA genotyping to investigate patterns of TCR occurrence. Rather than using new phenotypic data, the later analysis identified candidate immune exposures from TCR beta sequences and from how often those sequences occurred across donors. To decide whether each TCR beta V gene segment behaved as functional or pseudogenic, an earlier analysis of some 600 of the donors relied on high-throughput TCR beta sequencing. Donor age, sex, ethnicity and CMV serostatus were compiled alongside the repertoire data. Genome-wide SNP genotypes for about 65% of the 666 donors were used in a later genetic analysis, which treated that subset as a discovery cohort. All discovery cohort repertoires had been generated on a single sequencing platform. Both class I and class II loci were covered by HLA typing, at four-digit resolution. The number of typed donors differed by locus: about 620-640 for A, B, C, DRB1 and DQB1; approximately 540 for DQA1; 600 to 610 for DPA1; and 400 to 480 for DPB1. About five DR-DQ haplotypes were handled as single units for association and clustering, since linkage in the cohort was strong. Across some 400 genotyped donors of the cohort, an average of about 220,000 unique TCR beta nucleotide sequences per donor were sequenced, and around 19% of those sequences were non-productive. On the study overall, not on this receptor specifically: A later analysis found that most CMV-associated TCR beta chains appeared HLA-restricted, with HLA associations seemingly driven largely by CMV exposure. The classifier was reported to diagnose cytomegalovirus status with high specificity and sensitivity in both the original cohort and the validation cohort. A group of highly shared sequence variants was considered likely to be a technical artifact of the sequencing pipeline. An earlier analysis of approximately 540 of the donors showed that most TCR beta V segments appeared in productive rearrangements either about 87% or about 30% of the time, which broadly matched IMGT annotations. Because counts were too low, seventeen rarely observed V segments, including chromosome 9 orphons, were excluded from the earlier analysis of 587 of the donors. Roughly uniform sequencing depth across donors was assumed in presence/absence analyses, although this assumption may not hold. Linkage disequilibrium might explain the correlated functional status among segregating V segments, but an unknown experimental factor could not be ruled out. Because HLA typing was missing for some donors at each locus, association tests included only the typed subset. For the cohort, immune exposure information was limited to CMV serostatus. According to the authors, the approach could potentially be generalized to other disease states and immunological phenotypes. Three of the identified cytomegalovirus-associated TCR beta chains were confirmed in vitro to be specific for cytomegalovirus antigens. In a later analysis, several top co-occurrence clusters were reported to appear linked to parvovirus B19, influenza, CMV and Epstein-Barr virus. In a later genetic analysis, fewer N-insertions in productive TCRs were reported among donors in an Asian-associated ancestry cluster than the roughly 700-donor mean. At a false discovery rate of 0.05, a later analysis linked around 15,000 TCR beta sequences to specific HLA alleles. Strong co-occurrence of HLA alleles, especially DR and DQ, made assigning TCR associations to individual alleles difficult. This cohort had only TCR beta chains sequenced, and the lack of alpha or paired-chain data limited which features could be detected. A total of roughly 160 TCR beta chains were listed by the study as associated with cytomegalovirus. A later analysis found that TCR association rates varied across HLA loci, with DRB1 alleles showing the most associated TCRs and HLA-C alleles the fewest. A further reported finding was that TCR beta sequences accurately predicted the HLA-A and HLA-B alleles for most subjects in the first cohort. V-gene and J-gene trimming of TCR beta chains was associated with a missense DCLRE1C variant in a later genetic analysis, and the association was replicated in an independent cohort. While some public TCRs were present in many individuals, most TCR sequences turned up only very rarely across donors. In a later analysis, HLA-associated TCR beta chains were found to be more clonally expanded and to have lower generation probabilities than equally common non-associated chains. Some IMGT-functional V segments, including TRBV6-2 and TRBV6-3, could not be distinguished by the 87-base-pair reads and were therefore excluded.

Note on this clone: It lacks a known antigen. Base qualities are not recorded, but no much larger clone differs from it by a single base.

The cohort comprised under 700 healthy bone marrow donors. At the time of sampling, all cohort members were nominally healthy, though unrecorded immune exposures were likely present. The donor was CMV seronegative and belonged to the group of 352 seronegative cohort members. Every donor gave a peripheral blood sample, and the peripheral blood mononuclear cells from that sample were used for TCR beta sequencing. The Qiagen DNeasy Blood Extraction Kit was used to extract genomic DNA from the blood cell samples. The method was the immunoSEQ multiplex PCR assay. For the multiplex PCR, a mixture combining 60 forward primers for TCR Vbeta segments and 13 reverse primers for TCR Jbeta segments was used. A multiplex PCR assay on genomic DNA amplified the CDR3 region of rearranged TCR beta genes. The amplified TCR beta libraries were sequenced on the Illumina HiSeq System as 87-base-pair reads. From the authors' description of their analysis: A later analysis counted about 80 million unique TCR beta chains across the 550 to 750 repertoires, and around 12 million of these chains were shared by at least two donors. To remove PCR and sequencing errors, raw reads were error-corrected and collapsed into unique sequences using a nearest-neighbor algorithm that merged closely related sequences. CDR3 sequences were aligned to IMGT reference sequences to assign V, D and J gene segments. Each retained sequence needed at least a six-nucleotide match to both a V gene segment and a J gene segment. A rearrangement counted as productive if the CDR3 had no stop codons and remained in frame with V and J, and every other rearrangement counted as non-productive. CDR3 was defined by IMGT convention, running from the second conserved V-encoded cysteine to the conserved J-encoded phenylalanine. In an earlier analysis of more than 550 of the donors, sequences lacking an unambiguous match to a single V gene segment were excluded. In an earlier analysis of some 590 of the donors, a V segment was called functional when productive rearrangements were above 56.7%, and segregating when the standard deviation between donors exceeded 5%. A statistical classification framework was developed to diagnose cytomegalovirus status using the catalog of TCR beta chain sequences. In a later analysis, V and J genes were assigned by comparing TCR nucleotide sequences against IMGT/GENE-DB human TR gene sequences. In a later analysis, CDR3 sequences and most-parsimonious VDJ recombination scenarios were assigned using the TCRdist pipeline. A later analysis defined each TCR beta chain by its CDR3 amino acid sequence plus V-gene family, and excluded reads lacking a unique V-gene family. A later analysis removed several hundred highly shared, low-generation-probability nucleotide sequences to deal with suspected cross-contamination and a sequencing artifact. In a later analysis, a clonal expansion index was calculated for each public chain from normalized within-repertoire ranks of inferred template counts. Generation probabilities in a later analysis came from a VDJ recombination model fitted to out-of-frame rearrangements, and those results were checked against IGoR. A later analysis scored TCR-TCR, TCR-HLA and TCR-CMV co-occurrence with hypergeometric tests, applying a repertoire-size bias correction to TCR pairs. To estimate false discovery rates, a later analysis permuted the HLA or CMV assignments 20 times. In a later analysis, co-occurring TCRs were grouped using DBSCAN, and TCRdist sequence similarity was added for clustering within HLA-allele-positive subsets. Repertoires with fewer than 30,000 or more than 120,000 public chains were left out of co-occurrence clustering, as were five repertoires with anomalous nucleotide sharing. TCRdb obtained this table from immuneACCESS and retained in-frame rearrangements with V and J assigned. These tables miss some clones; where compared with another copy, unresolved V genes account for less than half of the shortfall, and the remainder is unexplained. D and trimming come from the DNA, and the V and J calls and clone size come from that table. This sample holds approximately 130,000 clones; 70% to 80% were observed only once. The ten largest clonotypes hold more than 0.95% of the sample.

From a lookup of the germline V gene (reference sequence), CDR1 and CDR2 are SGHKS and YYEKEE. Reading from cysteine to phenylalanine, the CDR3 counts 13 amino acids. The sequence is cut down to CDR3 DNA, 39 bases in frame from base 1. V lost 0 bases and J lost 4 bases; the stretch between them is 7 bases long. The specimen sequenced was PBMCs. The receptor's source is a man aged 45-60 years in good health and CMV-seronegative. This chain is built from TRBV5-5 and TRBJ1-1, with the identity of the D gene unclear. The CDR3 region reads CASSLVPITEAFF. The nucleotide sequence is given as TGTGCCAGCAGCTTGGTGCCTATCACTGAAGCTTTCTTT.